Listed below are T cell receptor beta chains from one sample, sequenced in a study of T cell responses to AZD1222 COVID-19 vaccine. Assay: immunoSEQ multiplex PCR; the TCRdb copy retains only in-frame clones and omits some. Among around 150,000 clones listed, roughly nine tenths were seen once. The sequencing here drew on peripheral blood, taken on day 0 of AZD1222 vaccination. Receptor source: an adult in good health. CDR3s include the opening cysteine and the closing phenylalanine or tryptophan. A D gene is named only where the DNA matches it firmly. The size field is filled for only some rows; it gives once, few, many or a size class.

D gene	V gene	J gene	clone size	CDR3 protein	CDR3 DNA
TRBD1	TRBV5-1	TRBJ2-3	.	CASSTGQGSTQYF	TGCGCCAGCAGCACTGGACAGGGGTCAACGCAGTATTTT
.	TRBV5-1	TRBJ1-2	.	CASSVEGVDGYTF	TGCGCCAGCAGCGTGGAAGGGGTTGATGGCTACACCTTC
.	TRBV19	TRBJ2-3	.	CASSGQGLHTDTQYF	TGTGCCAGTAGCGGACAGGGACTACACACGGATACGCAGTATTTT
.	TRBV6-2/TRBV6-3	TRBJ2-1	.	CASSARLQQQFF	TGTGCCAGCAGCGCAAGACTCCAACAGCAGTTCTTC
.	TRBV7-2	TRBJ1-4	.	CASSLVGANEKLFF	TGTGCCAGCAGCTTAGTAGGGGCTAATGAAAAACTGTTTTTT
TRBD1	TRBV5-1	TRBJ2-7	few	CASSLQGQGTYEQYF	TGCGCCAGCAGCTTGCAAGGACAGGGGACCTACGAGCAGTACTTC
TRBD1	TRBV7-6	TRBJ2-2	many	CASSPSIPGQAAGGELFF	TGTGCCAGCAGCCCTTCGATACCGGGACAGGCGGCGGGCGGGGAGCTGTTTTTT
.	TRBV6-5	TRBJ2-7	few	CASSLGQGGSYEQYF	TGTGCCAGCAGTCTGGGGCAGGGAGGATCCTACGAGCAGTACTTC
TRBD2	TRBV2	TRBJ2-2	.	CASSGGLAVGELFF	TGTGCCAGCAGTGGAGGACTAGCGGTCGGGGAGCTGTTTTTT
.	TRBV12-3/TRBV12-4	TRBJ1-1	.	CASSFQGNTEAFF	TGTGCCAGCAGTTTCCAGGGGAACACTGAAGCTTTCTTT
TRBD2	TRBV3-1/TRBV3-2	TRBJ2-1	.	CASSLGWAGGFNEQFF	TGTGCCAGCAGCCTTGGGTGGGCGGGGGGTTTCAATGAGCAGTTCTTC
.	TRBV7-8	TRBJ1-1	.	CASSLGENTEAFF	TGTGCCAGCAGCTTAGGGGAGAACACTGAAGCTTTCTTT
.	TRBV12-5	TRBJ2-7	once	CASGLVFSYEQYF	TGTGCTAGTGGTTTGGTATTCTCCTACGAGCAGTACTTC
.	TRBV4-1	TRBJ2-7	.	CASSLGSGSSYEQYF	TGCGCCAGCAGCCTTGGGTCAGGCAGCTCCTACGAGCAGTACTTC
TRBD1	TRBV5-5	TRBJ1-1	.	CASSLVGTGGAGTEAFF	TGTGCCAGCAGCTTGGTCGGGACAGGGGGCGCTGGGACTGAAGCTTTCTTT
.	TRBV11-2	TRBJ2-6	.	CASSLSGTGANVLTF	TGTGCCAGCAGCTTATCGGGGACTGGGGCCAACGTCCTGACTTTC
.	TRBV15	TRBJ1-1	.	CATSTVSTEAFF	TGTGCCACCAGCACTGTAAGCACTGAAGCTTTCTTT
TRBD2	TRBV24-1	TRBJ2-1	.	CATSDARLAGVNNEQFF	TGTGCCACCAGTGATGCGAGACTAGCGGGAGTGAACAATGAGCAGTTCTTC
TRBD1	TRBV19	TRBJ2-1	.	CASSTPGTGENEQFF	TGTGCCAGTAGTACCCCCGGGACAGGGGAAAATGAGCAGTTCTTC
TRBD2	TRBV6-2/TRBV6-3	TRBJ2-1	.	CASSSSGDSYNEQFF	TGTGCCAGCAGTAGTAGCGGGGACTCCTACAATGAGCAGTTCTTC
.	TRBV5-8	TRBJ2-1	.	CASSFYSNSYNEQFF	TGTGCCAGCAGCTTTTACTCGAACTCCTACAATGAGCAGTTCTTC
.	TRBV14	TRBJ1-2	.	CASSPVWYGYTF	TGTGCCAGCAGCCCGGTTTGGTATGGCTACACCTTC
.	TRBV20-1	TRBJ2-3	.	CSAGRTDTQYF	TGCAGTGCTGGGCGCACAGATACGCAGTATTTT
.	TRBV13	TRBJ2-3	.	CASSLEHRGTDTQYF	TGTGCCAGCAGCTTAGAACACCGGGGGACAGATACGCAGTATTTT
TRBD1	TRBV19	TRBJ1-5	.	CASSEDRGGQPQHF	TGTGCCAGTAGTGAGGACAGGGGAGGCCAGCCCCAGCATTTT
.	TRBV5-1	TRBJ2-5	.	CASSFRVNGETQYF	TGCGCCAGCAGCTTCAGGGTTAACGGGGAGACCCAGTACTTC
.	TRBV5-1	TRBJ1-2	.	CASSPTGASPPYGYTF	TGCGCCAGCAGCCCCACCGGAGCGTCCCCACCCTATGGCTACACCTTC
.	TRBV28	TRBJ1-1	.	CASSARTGRVEAFF	TGTGCCAGCAGTGCACGAACAGGACGAGTTGAAGCTTTCTTT
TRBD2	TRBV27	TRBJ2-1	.	CASGLENYNEQFF	TGTGCCAGCGGACTAGAGAACTACAATGAGCAGTTCTTC
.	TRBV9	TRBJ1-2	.	CASSEESRPIDGYTF	TGTGCCAGCAGCGAGGAATCCCGGCCCATAGATGGCTACACCTTC
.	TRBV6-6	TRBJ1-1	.	CASSLGPNTEAFF	TGTGCCAGCAGCTTGGGACCGAACACTGAAGCTTTCTTT
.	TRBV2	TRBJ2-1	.	CASFERLYNEQFF	TGTGCCAGCTTTGAGCGACTCTACAATGAGCAGTTCTTC
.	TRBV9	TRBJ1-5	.	CASSVSGDLYQPQHF	TGTGCCAGCAGCGTATCTGGGGATCTTTATCAGCCCCAGCATTTT
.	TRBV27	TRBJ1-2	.	CASSSYRDFYYGYTF	TGTGCCAGCAGTTCCTACAGGGACTTTTACTATGGCTACACCTTC
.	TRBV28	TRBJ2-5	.	CASSARGETQYF	TGTGCCAGCAGTGCCCGGGGAGAGACCCAGTACTTC
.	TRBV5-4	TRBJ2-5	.	CASSGVVDYSRSQETQYF	TGTGCCAGCAGCGGCGTAGTGGACTATAGTCGGTCCCAAGAGACCCAGTACTTC
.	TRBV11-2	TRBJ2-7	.	CASSLQDTYEQYF	TGTGCCAGCAGCTTACAGGACACCTACGAGCAGTACTTC
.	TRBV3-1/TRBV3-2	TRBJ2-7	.	CASSHRTDYEQYF	TGTGCCAGCAGCCACCGGACGGACTACGAGCAGTACTTC
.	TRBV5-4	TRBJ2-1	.	CASSLGPGNEQFF	TGTGCCAGCAGCTTGGGGCCCGGGAATGAGCAGTTCTTC
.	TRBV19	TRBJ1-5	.	CASSPWDYQPQHF	TGTGCCAGTAGTCCTTGGGACTATCAGCCCCAGCATTTT
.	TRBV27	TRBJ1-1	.	CASSLSVRGNTEAFF	TGTGCCAGCAGTTTATCGGTGAGGGGGAACACTGAAGCTTTCTTT
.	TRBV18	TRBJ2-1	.	CASSPLFVAYEQFF	TGTGCCAGCTCACCGCTCTTCGTAGCATATGAGCAGTTCTTC
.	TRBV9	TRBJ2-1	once	CASTPEGRGNEQFF	TGTGCCAGCACCCCTGAGGGAAGGGGCAATGAGCAGTTCTTC
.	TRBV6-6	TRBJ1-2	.	CASREGRRIIVYGYTF	TGTGCCAGCAGGGAGGGAAGAAGAATCATCGTCTATGGCTACACCTTC
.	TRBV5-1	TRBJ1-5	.	CASSLGGPDFYSNQPQHF	TGCGCCAGCAGCTTGGGGGGCCCGGACTTCTATAGCAATCAGCCCCAGCATTTT
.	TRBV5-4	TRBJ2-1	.	CARLRDPSADEQFF	TGTGCCAGACTCCGGGACCCCTCGGCGGATGAGCAGTTCTTC
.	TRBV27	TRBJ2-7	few	CASSLGGYEQYF	TGTGCCAGCAGTTTAGGAGGGTACGAGCAGTACTTC
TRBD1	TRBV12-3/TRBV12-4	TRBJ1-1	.	CASSPQGINEAFF	TGTGCCAGCAGTCCACAGGGGATTAATGAAGCTTTCTTT
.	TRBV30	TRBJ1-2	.	CACQDRAKGYGYTF	TGTGCCTGCCAGGATAGGGCAAAGGGGTATGGCTACACCTTC